These 17 T cell receptor beta chains were sequenced from one sample in a study of OX40 agonist ivuxolimab in advanced cancers. The assay was immunoSEQ multiplex PCR, and TCRdb's table has in-frame clones only and misses some. The sample shows under 5,500 clones, approximately 72% of them seen only once. Specimen: CD4+ or CD8+ T cells sorted from blood, collected in a trial of the OX40 agonist ivuxolimab. The receptor source for this set is an adult with an advanced solid tumor such as melanoma, head and neck, liver or kidney cancer.

The chain joins TRBV7-9 to TRBJ2-5, with 13 bases aligning to TRBD2. Germline CDR1 reads SEHNR; CDR2 reads FQNEAQ (reference sequence). CDR3 length: 16 amino acids. J gave up 3 bases and V 5 bases, and 6 bases lay outside the gene matches. CDR3 loop: CASSPALAGGKETQYF. The CDR3 bases are TGTGCCAGCAGCCCAGCACTAGCGGGGGGGAAAGAGACCCAGTACTTC.

The count of this clone is one. This chain uses TRBV4-1 with TRBJ2-1; 9 nucleotides match TRBD2. This CDR3 has 16 amino acids. V shed 2 bases and J 8 bases; nucleotides not matched to a gene: 10. Germline V gene lookup returns CDR1 MGHRA and CDR2 YSYEKL. CDR3 residues: CASSQIAGEPLYEQFF. DNA for the CDR3: TGCGCCAGCAGCCAAATAGCGGGGGAGCCTCTCTATGAGCAGTTCTTC.

The rearrangement links TRBV27 to TRBJ2-7; D gene ambiguous. The CDR3 covers 15 residues. The germline V gene has CDR1 MNHEY and CDR2 SMNVEV (reference sequence). Trimming left V 7 bases short and J 9 bases short, with 25 bases between. DNA of the CDR3: TGTGCCAGCAAGCCTCTTATGGGTAATATATGGGGGCAGTACTTC. This encodes CASKPLMGNIWGQYF.

The chain uses TRBV9 and TRBJ2-1, with D possibly matching TRBD1 (6 bases). Trimming took off 3 bases at V and 4 bases at J, with 20 bases between the two ends. This CDR3 comprises 17 residues. Germline loops: CDR1 SGDLS, CDR2 YYNGEE. The CDR3 is CASSEPPGTSTYNEQFF. The CDR3 coding sequence is TGTGCCAGCAGCGAACCGCCCGGGACATCAACGTACAATGAGCAGTTCTTC.

Turning to this clone: A far larger clone differs by one base, so this is likely a read error. This specimen includes other DNA sequences encoding the same CDR3. The chain uses TRBV5-4 and TRBJ1-1; D unclear. Per the germline V gene, CDR1 is SGHNT and CDR2 is YYREEE (reference sequence). This CDR3 is 16 amino acids long. Trimming cost V 4 bases and J 0 bases, with 16 bases left between them. The CDR3 sequence: CASSQDIAGMNTEAFF. The CDR3 coding sequence is TGTGCCAGCAGCCAAGATATCGCAGGAATGAACACTGAAGCTTTCTTT. The complete variable domain, with remaining parts taken from reference TRBV5-4 and TRBJ1-1, reads ETGVTQSPTHLIKTRGQQVTLRCSSQSGHNTVSWYQQALGQGPQFIFQYYREEENGRGNFPPRFSGLQFPNYSSELNVNALELDDSALYLCASSQDIAGMNTEAFFGQGTRLTVV.

The V call is TRBV2, the J call TRBJ2-3; TRBD2 is a possible D gene (6 bases). Germline CDR1 is SNHLY and CDR2 is FYNNEI. The V end was cut by 4 bases, the J end by 4 bases, with 15 bases between. The CDR3 runs to 15 residues. The CDR3 region has the DNA TGTGCCAGCAGTGTCTGGCGGGGCGGCGCAGATACGCAGTATTTT. This codes for CASSVWRGGADTQYF.

This clone is termed medium-sized. J is TRBJ2-7 and V is TRBV19, with D hard to call. From germline, CDR1 is LNHDA and CDR2 SQIVND (reference sequence). V lost 6 bases, J lost 4 bases, and 13 bases lay in between. The CDR3 length is 13 residues. Here the CDR3 reads CASSRNPAYEQYF. DNA of the CDR3: TGTGCCAGTAGCCGCAACCCAGCTTACGAGCAGTACTTC.

The chain carries TRBV15 and TRBJ1-5, with unresolved D. V was trimmed by 0 bases and J by 3 bases, leaving 18 bases between them. The CDR3 spans 18 residues. Germline V gene data show CDR1 as LNHNV and CDR2 as YYDKDF (reference sequence). The CDR3 DNA reads TGTGCCACCAGCAGAGATGCGCAAGCGGACCCTTCCAATCAGCCCCAGCATTTT. Translated: CATSRDAQADPSNQPQHF.

This clone has at least ten counts. The genes are TRBV6-1 and TRBJ2-4; 7 bases are a match to TRBD1. Germline V gene lookup returns CDR1 MNHNS and CDR2 SASEGT. The CDR3 is 20 residues long. The V gene end was trimmed by 0 bases and the J gene end by 0 bases; junction bases not matched to a gene: 14. This chain's CDR3 is CASSEALVSDRILAKNIQYF. The CDR3, as DNA: TGTGCCAGCAGTGAAGCGCTTGTATCGGACAGGATCTTAGCCAAAAACATTCAGTACTTC.

This clone was recorded a few times. The rearrangement uses TRBV11-2 and TRBJ1-4, with 9 nucleotides matching TRBD1. With V trimmed by 4 bases and J by 8 bases, 11 bases remained unmatched. CDR3 size: 16 residues. Germline CDR1 and CDR2: SGHAT and FQNNGV. CDR3 amino acids: CASSSEGGQGREKLFF. The CDR3 nucleotides are TGTGCCAGCAGCTCCGAGGGGGGACAGGGTAGGGAAAAACTGTTTTTT.

V gene TRBV19 combines with J gene TRBJ2-2; maybe TRBD2 (5 bases). Germline V gene lookup returns CDR1 LNHDA and CDR2 SQIVND (reference sequence). The CDR3 contains 15 residues. Trimming left V 8 bases short and J 4 bases short, with 17 bases between. Written as DNA, the CDR3 is TGTGCCAGTCTTCACCGATTAGGGAGCACCGGGGAGCTGTTTTTT. This translates into CASLHRLGSTGELFF.

This clone turned up a few times. V and J are TRBV7-9 and TRBJ2-1, with 7 bases aligning to TRBD2. Germline-derived CDR1 and CDR2 are SEHNR and FQNEAQ (reference sequence). With V trimmed by 1 base and J by 10 bases, 4 bases remained unmatched. The CDR3 totals 13 residues. The CDR3 protein is CASSLGLAGEQFF. The CDR3 DNA reads TGTGCCAGCAGCTTAGGACTAGCTGGGGAGCAGTTCTTC.

This chain links TRBV19 with TRBJ2-1, with 14 bases fitting TRBD2. CDR3 length equals 17 residues. Germline assignment: CDR1 LNHDA and CDR2 SQIVND (reference sequence). Trimming removed 10 bases from V and 2 bases from J; junction bases left unmatched: 10. The DNA for the CDR3 is TGTGCCACCAATGACCCGGGACTAGCGGGGGCCTACAATGAGCAGTTCTTC. Protein: CATNDPGLAGAYNEQFF.

The chain combines TRBV7-8 with TRBJ2-7, with TRBD1 identical over 8 bases. J was trimmed by 6 bases and V by 5 bases; bases with no gene match: 15. The CDR3 extends over 16 amino acids. The germline V gene has CDR1 SGHVS and CDR2 FQNEAQ. This CDR3 reads CASSRKRGQAWGEQYF. CDR3 DNA: TGTGCCAGCAGCAGAAAGAGGGGACAGGCCTGGGGCGAGCAGTACTTC. Looking up the rest from reference TRBV7-8 and TRBJ2-7 gives the full variable domain: GAGVSQSPRYKVAKRGQDVALRCDPISGHVSLFWYQQALGQGPEFLTYFQNEAQLDKSGLPSDRFFAERPEGSVSTLKIQRTQQEDSAVYLCASSRKRGQAWGEQYFGPGTRLTVT.

This clone showed up just once. V gene TRBV19 combines with J gene TRBJ2-3; TRBD1 matches 10 bases. The germline gives CDR1 LNHDA, CDR2 SQIVND (reference sequence). This CDR3 has 14 amino acids. Trimming cost V 5 bases and J 6 bases; bases outside gene matches: 5. CDR3 nucleotide sequence: TGTGCCAGTAGTCCGACAGGGGGCCTTGATACGCAGTATTTT. This encodes CASSPTGGLDTQYF.

The rearrangement joins TRBV19 to TRBJ1-1, with TRBD1 matching over 9 bases. Losses at the gene ends were 4 bases for V and 7 bases for J; bases not matched to a gene: 16. Germline CDR1 is LNHDA and CDR2 is SQIVND (reference sequence). This CDR3 comprises 17 residues. In nucleotides, the CDR3 is TGTGCCAGTAGTAACGCTGAGGGCCGGGACAGGGCGGTTGAAGCTTTCTTT. Translating gives CASSNAEGRDRAVEAFF.

The rearrangement joins TRBV5-6 to TRBJ1-5; the match to TRBD1 covers 10 bases. Germline V lookup: CDR1 SGHDT, CDR2 YYEEEE. With V trimmed by 6 bases and J by 6 bases, 6 bases remained unmatched. The length of the CDR3 is 14 residues. CDR3 sequence (DNA): TGTGCCAGCACCCGTGGGACAGGGGCTCAGCCCCAGCATTTT. It is translated as CASTRGTGAQPQHF.